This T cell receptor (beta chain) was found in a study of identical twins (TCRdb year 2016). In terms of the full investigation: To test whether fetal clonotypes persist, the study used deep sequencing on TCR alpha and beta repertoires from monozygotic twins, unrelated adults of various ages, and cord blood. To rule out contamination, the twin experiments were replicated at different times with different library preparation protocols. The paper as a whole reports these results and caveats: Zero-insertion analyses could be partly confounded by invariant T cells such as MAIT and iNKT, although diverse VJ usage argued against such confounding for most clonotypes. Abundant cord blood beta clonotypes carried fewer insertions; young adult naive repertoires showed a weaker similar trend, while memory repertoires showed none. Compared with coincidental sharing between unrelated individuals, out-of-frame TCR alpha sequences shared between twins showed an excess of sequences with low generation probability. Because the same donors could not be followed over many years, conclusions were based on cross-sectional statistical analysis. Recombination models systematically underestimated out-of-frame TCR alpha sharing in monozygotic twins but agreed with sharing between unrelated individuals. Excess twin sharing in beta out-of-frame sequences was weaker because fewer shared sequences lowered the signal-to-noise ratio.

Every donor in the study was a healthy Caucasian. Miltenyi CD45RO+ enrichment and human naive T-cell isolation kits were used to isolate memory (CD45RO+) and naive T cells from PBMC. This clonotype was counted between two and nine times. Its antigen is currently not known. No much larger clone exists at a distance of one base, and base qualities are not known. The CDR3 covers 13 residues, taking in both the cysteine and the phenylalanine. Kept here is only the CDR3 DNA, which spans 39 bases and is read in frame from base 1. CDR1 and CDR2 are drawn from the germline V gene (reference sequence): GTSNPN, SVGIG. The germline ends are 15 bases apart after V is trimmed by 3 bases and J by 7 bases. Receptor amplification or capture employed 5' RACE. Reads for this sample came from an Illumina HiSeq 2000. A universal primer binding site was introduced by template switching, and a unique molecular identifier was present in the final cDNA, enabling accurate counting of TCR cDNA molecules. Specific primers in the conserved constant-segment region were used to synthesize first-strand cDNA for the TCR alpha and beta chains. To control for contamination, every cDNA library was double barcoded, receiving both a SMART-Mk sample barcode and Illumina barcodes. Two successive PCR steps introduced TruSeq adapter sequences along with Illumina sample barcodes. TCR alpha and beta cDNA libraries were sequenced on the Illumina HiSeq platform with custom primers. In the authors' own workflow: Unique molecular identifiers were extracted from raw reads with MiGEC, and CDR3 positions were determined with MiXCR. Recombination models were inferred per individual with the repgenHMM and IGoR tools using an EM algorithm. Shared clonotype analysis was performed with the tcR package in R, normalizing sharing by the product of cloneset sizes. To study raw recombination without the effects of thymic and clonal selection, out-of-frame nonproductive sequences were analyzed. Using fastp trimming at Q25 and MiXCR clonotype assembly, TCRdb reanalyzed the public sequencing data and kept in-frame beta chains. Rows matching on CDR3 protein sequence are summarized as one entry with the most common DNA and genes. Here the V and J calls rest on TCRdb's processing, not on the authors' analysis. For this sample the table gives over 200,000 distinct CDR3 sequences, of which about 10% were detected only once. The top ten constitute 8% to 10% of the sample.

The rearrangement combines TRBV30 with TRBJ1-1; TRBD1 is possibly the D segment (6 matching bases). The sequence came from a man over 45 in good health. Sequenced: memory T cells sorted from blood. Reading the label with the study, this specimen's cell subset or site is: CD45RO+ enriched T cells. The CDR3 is CAWSLGASNEAFF. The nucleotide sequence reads TGTGCCTGGAGCCTGGGGGCAAGCAATGAAGCTTTCTTT. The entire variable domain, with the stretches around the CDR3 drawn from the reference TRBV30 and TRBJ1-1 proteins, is SQTIHQWPATLVQPVGSPLSLECTVEGTSNPNLYWYRQAAGRGLQLLFYSVGIGQISSEVPQNLSASRPQDRQFILSSKKLLLSDSGFYLCAWSLGASNEAFFGQGTRLTVV.